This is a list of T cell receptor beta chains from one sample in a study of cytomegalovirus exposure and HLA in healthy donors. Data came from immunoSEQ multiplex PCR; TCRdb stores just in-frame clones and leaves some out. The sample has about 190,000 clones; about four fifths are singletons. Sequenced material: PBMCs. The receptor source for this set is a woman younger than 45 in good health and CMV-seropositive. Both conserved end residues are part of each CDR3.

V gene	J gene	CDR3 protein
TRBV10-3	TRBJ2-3	CAISNSDTQYF
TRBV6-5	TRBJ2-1	CASSWTGLAINEQFF
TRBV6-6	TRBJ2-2	CASKTGTANTGELFF
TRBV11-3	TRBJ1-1	CASSLDVNTEAFF
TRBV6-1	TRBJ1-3	CASSDLGGYSGNTIYF
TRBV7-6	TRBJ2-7	CASSRPAGMVSEQYF
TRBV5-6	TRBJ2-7	CASSLGTGFHEQYF
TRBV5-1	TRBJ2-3	CASSSRTSGGKRNTDTQYF
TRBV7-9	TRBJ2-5	CASSGFRLAGEETQYF
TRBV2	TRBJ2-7	CASSSETYEQYF
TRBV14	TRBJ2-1	CASSQVQGTEQFF
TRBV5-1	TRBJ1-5	CASSPAGNQPQHF
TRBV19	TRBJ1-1	CASMGTGMNTEAFF
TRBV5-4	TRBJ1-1	CASSPTRNTEAFF
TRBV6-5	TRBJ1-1	CASSYSGRAFF
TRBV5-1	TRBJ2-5	CASSLTTQQETQYF
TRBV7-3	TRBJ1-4	CASSLYSVVGGTKDEKLFF
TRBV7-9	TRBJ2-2	CASSPRTIDTGELFF